These 28 T cell receptor beta chains were all obtained from the same sample, sequenced in a study of T cell changes during pregnancy in multiple sclerosis. Here immunoSEQ multiplex PCR was the method, and the copy in TCRdb shows in-frame clones only, minus some. This table holds approximately 97,000 clones, 91% found once. The sample consisted of peripheral blood, taken after pregnancy. The receptors shown here come from a female donor in good health, enrolled as a control in a pregnancy study.

This chain connects TRBV4-3 to TRBJ2-2; 11 bases match TRBD1. The trim removed 3 bases at V and 6 bases at J, leaving 6 bases unmatched. Germline CDR1 LGHNA, CDR2 YSLEER. The CDR3 sequence is 16 residues long. This CDR3 is CASSHRTGGIAGELFF. Here the CDR3 DNA reads TGCGCCAGCAGCCACAGGACAGGGGGCATCGCCGGGGAGCTGTTTTTT.

This clone was picked up a small number of times. The rearrangement uses TRBV6-6 and TRBJ2-7; 7 bases align to TRBD2. Losses at the gene ends were 6 bases for V and 5 bases for J; bases not matched to a gene: 7. Germline CDR1 reads MNHNY; CDR2 reads SVGAGI (reference sequence). There are 13 residues in the CDR3. This CDR3 is CASSRREFHEQYF. The CDR3 DNA is TGTGCCAGCAGCCGGCGGGAGTTCCACGAGCAGTACTTC.

This sequence joins TRBV4-2 and TRBJ2-1, with D possibly matching TRBD2 (6 bases). The V and J ends lost 0 bases and 6 bases respectively, with 12 bases between them. Germline V gene data show CDR1 as LGHNA and CDR2 as YNFKEQ. The CDR3 runs 15 residues. The CDR3 is CASSQDFLARNEQFF. CDR3 bases: TGTGCCAGCAGCCAAGATTTCCTAGCGCGCAATGAGCAGTTCTTC.

V is TRBV2 and J is TRBJ2-7, with 7 positions matching TRBD1. Germline-derived CDR1 and CDR2 are SNHLY and FYNNEI. The CDR3 runs to 15 residues. J was trimmed by 0 bases and V by 7 bases; bases with no gene match: 9. DNA for the CDR3: TGTGCCAGCACCTTCGACAGGGCAGACTCCTACGAGCAGTACTTC. The encoded protein is CASTFDRADSYEQYF.

The rearrangement uses TRBV6-1 and TRBJ1-2, with 8 bases matching TRBD1. CDR3 size: 14 residues. The germline V gene has CDR1 MNHNS and CDR2 SASEGT. V was clipped by 8 bases and J by 3 bases; unmatched bases: 8. CDR3 protein: CASVTYRGDYGYTF. CDR3 nucleotide sequence: TGTGCCAGCGTTACATACAGGGGGGACTATGGCTACACCTTC.

The chain has TRBV19 and TRBJ1-2; 9 positions agree with TRBD1. V was pared by 8 bases and J by 4 bases, with 14 bases of the junction left unmatched. The CDR3 is 16 residues long. Germline assignment: CDR1 LNHDA and CDR2 SQIVND (reference sequence). CDR3 bases: TGTGCCAGTTGGACGCCGGGACAGGGAGGGGCCTATGGCTACACCTTC. Its protein product is CASWTPGQGGAYGYTF.

The chain is built from TRBV4-3 and TRBJ1-1; 11 bases are a match to TRBD1. The length of the CDR3 is 16 residues. J was trimmed by 6 bases and V by 0 bases; bases with no gene match: 6. CDR1 and CDR2 (germline): LGHNA, YSLEER. CDR3 in DNA: TGCGCCAGCAGCCAAGATAGGACAGGGGGCCTCGCTGAAGCTTTCTTT. Its translation: CASSQDRTGGLAEAFF.

V gene TRBV7-9 combines with J gene TRBJ1-2, with D tentatively TRBD1 (6 bases). Germline CDR1 is SEHNR and CDR2 is FQNEAQ (reference sequence). Trimming stripped 1 base from V and 3 bases from J, with 15 bases between. The CDR3 extends over 16 amino acids. CDR3 amino acids: CASSLGTQGIYYGYTF. CDR3 DNA sequence: TGTGCCAGCAGCTTAGGGACGCAGGGGATATACTATGGCTACACCTTC.

The chain has TRBV28 and TRBJ2-3; TRBD2 agrees at 14 bases. Germline CDR1 is MDHEN and CDR2 is SYDVKM. The J segment lost 6 bases and the V segment lost 1 base, leaving 6 bases of the junction unmatched. The CDR3 sequence is 17 residues long. The CDR3 DNA reads TGTGCCAGCAGTTTATCGGGACTAGCGGGGGCAGGGGATACGCAGTATTTT. It translates to CASSLSGLAGAGDTQYF.

This clone turned up a few times. This chain links TRBV30 with TRBJ1-1; TRBD1 matches at 9 bases. The CDR3 totals 14 residues. Germline V lookup: CDR1 GTSNPN, CDR2 SVGIG (reference sequence). V was clipped by 5 bases and J by 6 bases; unmatched bases: 10. The CDR3 reads CAWGRDRDSAEAFF. CDR3 DNA: TGTGCCTGGGGCCGGGACAGGGATTCGGCTGAAGCTTTCTTT. Together with reference TRBV30 and TRBJ1-1, the CDR3 gives the full variable domain: SQTIHQWPATLVQPVGSPLSLECTVEGTSNPNLYWYRQAAGRGLQLLFYSVGIGQISSEVPQNLSASRPQDRQFILSSKKLLLSDSGFYLCAWGRDRDSAEAFFGQGTRLTVV.

V is TRBV5-8 and J is TRBJ2-1; 8 positions agree with TRBD1. Trimming took 5 bases from V and 3 from J; bases not matched to a gene: 7. The CDR3 contains 15 residues. The germline gives CDR1 SGHTS, CDR2 YDEGEE. CDR3 sequence (DNA): TGTGCCAGCAGGCTTCCGGGACAGGACTACAATGAGCAGTTCTTC. This sequence encodes CASRLPGQDYNEQFF.

The chain carries TRBV5-6 and TRBJ1-3; no definite D call. The CDR3 is 13 amino acids. The V gene lost 2 bases and the J gene lost 4 bases, with 7 bases spanning the gap. Germline CDR1 reads SGHDT; CDR2 reads YYEEEE. The CDR3 here is CASSFRQGNTIYF. DNA for the CDR3: TGTGCCAGCAGCTTCCGTCAGGGAAACACCATATATTTT.

This CDR3 is CASSPERLAGSYGYTF. The CDR3 nucleotides read TGTGCCAGCTCACCAGAACGCCTCGCAGGCTCGTATGGCTACACCTTC. The rearrangement uses TRBV18 and TRBJ1-2; D is ambiguous. Germline-derived CDR1 and CDR2 are KGHSH and LQKENI. V was trimmed by 2 bases and J by 5 bases, leaving 18 bases between them. This CDR3 has 16 amino acids.

The rearrangement joins TRBV28 to TRBJ1-1, with a tentative D call TRBD1 (5 bases). The germline V gene encodes CDR1 MDHEN and CDR2 SYDVKM. V was shortened by 5 bases and J by 9 bases, with 10 bases between the two germline ends. The CDR3 is 11 amino acids. The CDR3 bases are TGTGCCAGCAGTACAGGAATAAAAGCTTTCTTT. This sequence encodes CASSTGIKAFF.

The chain links TRBV12-5 to TRBJ2-2; the D gene is possibly TRBD2 (6 bases). The CDR3 consists of 13 residues. Trimming cost V 9 bases and J 2 bases, with 10 bases left between them. Germline V gene lookup returns CDR1 LGHNT and CDR2 FRNRAP. The CDR3 loop is CASGTSNTGELFF. The CDR3 DNA is TGTGCTAGCGGGACTTCTAACACCGGGGAGCTGTTTTTT.

This rearrangement joins TRBV5-1 to TRBJ2-2; TRBD1 is a possible D gene (5 bases). The CDR3 has 15 residues. V lost 4 bases and J lost 1, with 11 bases in between. In germline, CDR1 is SGHRS, CDR2 YFSETQ. The CDR3 reads CASSAWTRNTGELFF. CDR3 coding DNA: TGCGCCAGCAGCGCGTGGACAAGGAACACCGGGGAGCTGTTTTTT.

The chain carries TRBV5-1 and TRBJ2-1; 11 nucleotides line up with TRBD1. Germline V gene lookup returns CDR1 SGHRS and CDR2 YFSETQ. With 2 bases clipped from V and 9 bases from J, the junction kept 7 bases outside the gene matches. The CDR3 is made up of 15 amino acids. DNA for the CDR3: TGCGCCAGCAGCTTTGCAGGGACAGGGGGGGGTGAGCAGTTCTTC. It translates to CASSFAGTGGGEQFF.

This clone has more than one count but fewer than ten. The rearrangement links TRBV15 to TRBJ2-7, with D maybe TRBD2 (5 bases). The CDR3 is made up of 15 amino acids. The V end lost 2 bases, the J end lost 0 bases, and 11 bases lay between the germline ends. Per the germline V gene, CDR1 is LNHNV and CDR2 is YYDKDF (reference sequence). The CDR3 bases are TGTGCCACCAGCAGAACCTGGGAGAGCTCCTACGAGCAGTACTTC. Translation gives CATSRTWESSYEQYF. The full variable domain, in which reference TRBV15 and TRBJ2-7 provide the parts outside the CDR3, is DAMVIQNPRYQVTQFGKPVTLSCSQTLNHNVMYWYQQKSSQAPKLLFHYYDKDFNNEADTPDNFQSRRPNTSFCFLDIRSPGLGDTAMYLCATSRTWESSYEQYFGPGTRLTVT.

The chain combines TRBV30 with TRBJ1-2; D is perhaps TRBD1 (6 bases). V shed 2 bases and J shed 4 bases, with 11 bases lying between them. Germline values: CDR1 GTSNPN, CDR2 SVGIG (reference sequence). The CDR3 runs to 13 residues. CDR3 in amino acids: CAWSIGQSYGYTF. CDR3 coding DNA: TGTGCCTGGAGTATCGGACAGTCCTATGGCTACACCTTC.

The chain uses TRBV9 and TRBJ2-7; possible D gene TRBD2, 6 bases. Trimming stripped 5 bases from V and 7 bases from J, with 10 bases between. The CDR3 runs to 11 residues. Germline CDR1 reads SGDLS; CDR2 reads YYNGEE. The CDR3 nucleotides read TGTGCCAGCAGTCGAGGGAGGGAGCAGTACTTC. It encodes CASSRGREQYF.

V gene TRBV11-2 combines with J gene TRBJ1-1; TRBD1 might be the D (5 bases). Germline V CDR1 and CDR2: SGHAT, FQNNGV. This CDR3 comprises 15 residues. V lost 1 base, J lost 1 base, and 10 bases lay in between. The CDR3 here is CASSLGGGANTEAFF. The CDR3 nucleotides are TGTGCCAGCAGCTTAGGAGGCGGGGCGAACACTGAAGCTTTCTTT.

The chain links TRBV2 to TRBJ2-6, with 7 bases identical to TRBD2. Germline V gene sequence: CDR1 SNHLY, CDR2 FYNNEI. This CDR3 region has 17 residues. V dropped 6 bases and J dropped 1; count of bases not matched to a gene: 9. CDR3 sequence reads: CASRGWAGGSGANVLTF. CDR3 nucleotides: TGTGCCAGCAGGGGGTGGGCCGGGGGGTCTGGGGCCAACGTCCTGACTTTC. Combining the CDR3 with reference TRBV2 and TRBJ2-6 gives the whole variable domain EPEVTQTPSHQVTQMGQEVILRCVPISNHLYFYWYRQILGQKVEFLVSFYNNEISEKSEIFDDQFSVERPDGSNFTLKIRSTKLEDSAMYFCASRGWAGGSGANVLTFGAGSRLTVL.

The rearrangement uses TRBV5-4 and TRBJ2-5; D gene unclear. The closer fit of TRBJ2-7 to the DNA end suggests the J call may be wrong. Germline loops: CDR1 SGHNT, CDR2 YYREEE (reference sequence). The CDR3 runs to 11 residues. CDR3: CASSLGREQYF. CDR3 bases: TGTGCCAGCAGCTTGGGTCGCGAGCAGTACTTC.

The chain couples TRBV7-6 to TRBJ1-6; TRBD1 might be the D (6 bases). Germline V gives CDR1 SGHVS, CDR2 FNYEAQ. CDR3 size: 14 residues. Trimming took off 5 bases at V and 9 bases at J, with 14 bases between the two ends. In nucleotides, the CDR3 is TGTGCCAGCAGCCCGACAGGTGAAGGTTCACCCCTCCACTTT. This encodes CASSPTGEGSPLHF.

The CDR3: CASTRQGASNYGYTF. As DNA, the CDR3 is TGTGCCAGCACCCGGCAGGGGGCGTCTAACTATGGCTACACCTTC. This rearrangement joins TRBV6-1 to TRBJ1-2; 8 positions match TRBD1. Losses at the gene ends were 7 bases for V and 0 bases for J; bases not matched to a gene: 7. This CDR3 spans 15 amino acids. Germline-derived CDR1 and CDR2 are MNHNS and SASEGT.

The chain carries TRBV19 and TRBJ1-5; 8 bases fit TRBD1. V trimming: 1 base; J trimming: 7 bases; junction bases outside the gene matches: 6. The CDR3 contains 15 residues. The germline CDR1 and CDR2 sequences are LNHDA and SQIVND (reference sequence). For the CDR3, the DNA is TGTGCCAGTAGTATAGGACAGGGGAACGGACAGCCCCAGCATTTT. Encoded protein: CASSIGQGNGQPQHF. The whole variable domain, filled in from reference TRBV19 and TRBJ1-5, reads DGGITQSPKYLFRKEGQNVTLSCEQNLNHDAMYWYRQDPGQGLRLIYYSQIVNDFQKGDIAEGYSVSREKKESFPLTVTSAQKNPTAFYLCASSIGQGNGQPQHFGDGTRLSIL.

The rearrangement joins TRBV7-3 to TRBJ2-6, with TRBD1 identical over 11 bases. The CDR3 length is 16 residues. With V trimmed by 6 bases and J by 3 bases, 4 bases remained unmatched. From germline, CDR1 is SGHTA and CDR2 FQGTGA. This chain's CDR3 is CASRPDRGRGANVLTF. The CDR3 region has the DNA TGTGCCAGCAGACCGGACAGGGGGCGTGGGGCCAACGTCCTGACTTTC. The full variable domain, in which reference TRBV7-3 and TRBJ2-6 provide the parts outside the CDR3, is GAGVSQTPSNKVTEKGKYVELRCDPISGHTALYWYRQSLGQGPEFLIYFQGTGAADDSGLPNDRFFAVRPEGSVSTLKIQRTERGDSAVYLCASRPDRGRGANVLTFGAGSRLTVL.

V gene TRBV4-2 combines with J gene TRBJ1-2, with 7 bases matching TRBD1. V was clipped by 0 bases and J by 4 bases; unmatched bases: 5. The CDR3 runs to 15 residues. CDR1 is LGHNA and CDR2 is YNFKEQ in the germline V gene. CDR3 sequence: CASSQEQGNGYGYTF. The CDR3 DNA follows: TGTGCCAGCAGCCAAGAACAGGGGAACGGCTATGGCTACACCTTC.